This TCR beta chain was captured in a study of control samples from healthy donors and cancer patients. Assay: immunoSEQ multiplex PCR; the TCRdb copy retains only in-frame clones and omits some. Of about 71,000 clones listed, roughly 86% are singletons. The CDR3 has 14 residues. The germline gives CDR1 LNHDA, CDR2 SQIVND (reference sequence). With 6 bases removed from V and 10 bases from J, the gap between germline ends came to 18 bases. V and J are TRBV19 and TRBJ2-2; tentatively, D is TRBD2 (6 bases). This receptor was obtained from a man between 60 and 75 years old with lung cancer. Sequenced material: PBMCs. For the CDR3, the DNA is TGTGCCAGTAGGGGGTATCGGGGGAAGATGGAGCTGTTTTTT. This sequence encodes CASRGYRGKMELFF.